This record looks at one TCR beta chain sequence and its context. Its antigen is currently unknown. This CDR3 spans 15 amino acids. Germline trimming cut 6 bases from V and 5 bases from J; bases unmatched to any gene: 7. Per germline, CDR1 SEHNR and CDR2 FQNEAQ (reference sequence). Assay used: immunoSEQ multiplex PCR; TCRdb lists only in-frame clones, some missing. The table records some 78,000 clones, approximately 84% of them present only once. The record originates from a study of radiotherapy plus CTLA-4 blockade in lung cancer. Study observations and caveats: Tumor-derived TCR clones expanded in blood after radiotherapy plus ipilimumab.

Focal radiation and CTLA-4 blockade (ipilimumab) were tested in chemo-refractory metastatic non-small-cell lung cancer patients. Sequenced here: peripheral blood, sampled from a patient treated with radiotherapy plus ipilimumab. The receptor's source is a human donor with non-small cell lung cancer who had a partial response to radiotherapy plus ipilimumab. The V gene is TRBV7-9, the J gene TRBJ2-2, with 9 bases that match TRBD2. The CDR3 reads CASRLAGRRTGELFF. CDR3 nucleotides: TGTGCCAGCAGGCTAGCGGGAAGGCGGACCGGGGAGCTGTTTTTT.